This TCR beta chain was profiled in a study of shared clonotypes between healthy human individuals. This CDR3 is built from 17 residues. Trimming took off 2 bases at V and 5 bases at J, with 21 bases between the two ends. Germline CDR1 is MNHNS and CDR2 is SASEGT. Terminally differentiated effector memory CD45RA+ cells were excluded by CCR7 positive selection of CD45RO-negative cells. Generated by immunoSEQ multiplex PCR, the TCRdb table keeps only in-frame clones and is missing some. Of approximately 810,000 clones listed, 85% to 95% are singletons. J is TRBJ2-5 and V is TRBV6-1, with D possibly being TRBD1 or TRBD2 (5 bases each). The TCR comes from a man younger than 40 in good health. The sample consisted of naive CD8+ T cells sorted from blood. CDR3 residues: CASSELMLGWDGETQYF. DNA of the CDR3: TGTGCCAGCAGTGAATTAATGTTGGGGTGGGACGGGGAGACCCAGTACTTC.